The 31 T cell receptor beta chains below were found in one sample sequenced in a study of cytomegalovirus exposure and HLA in healthy donors. PCR was performed using 60 Vbeta and 13 Jbeta primers. Generated by immunoSEQ multiplex PCR, the TCRdb table keeps only in-frame clones and is missing some. The sample includes approximately 130,000 clones. Sequencing input: PBMCs. The receptor set was obtained from a woman aged 60-70 years in good health and CMV-seronegative.

The chain recombines TRBV19 with TRBJ2-7; 14 bases line up with TRBD2. Germline-derived CDR1 and CDR2 are LNHDA and SQIVND (reference sequence). This CDR3 has 17 residues. V trimming: 5 bases; J trimming: 6 bases; junction bases outside the gene matches: 12. CDR3 sequence: CASSPGTSGSSTLEQYF. CDR3 DNA sequence: TGTGCCAGTAGTCCCGGGACTAGCGGGAGTAGCACGCTCGAGCAGTACTTC.

This chain links TRBV10-3 with TRBJ2-5; a weak D match, TRBD2 (7 bases). V was pared by 2 bases and J by 4 bases, with 8 bases between. CDR3 size: 13 residues. Germline-derived CDR1 and CDR2 are ENHRY and SYGVKD. The CDR3 is CAISEGGAETQYF. CDR3 coding DNA: TGTGCCATCAGTGAGGGGGGGGCAGAGACCCAGTACTTC.

V and J are TRBV11-3 and TRBJ2-2; D possibly corresponds to TRBD1 (7 bases). V lost 4 bases and J lost 4, with 16 bases in between. The CDR3 extends over 16 amino acids. The germline V gene has CDR1 SGHNT and CDR2 YENEEA. The CDR3 nucleotides are TGTGCCAGCAGCTCGACAGGGAGGTCGGGCACCGGGGAGCTGTTTTTT. Translated, it gives CASSSTGRSGTGELFF.

The chain employs TRBV5-5 and TRBJ1-2; the match to TRBD1 covers 10 bases. With 0 bases clipped from V and 7 bases from J, the junction kept 9 bases outside the gene matches. CDR3 length: 16 residues. CDR1 and CDR2 (germline): SGHKS, YYEKEE (reference sequence). CDR3 coding DNA: TGTGCCAGCAGCTTGGCCCCGGGACAGGGGTCGGGTGGCTACACCTTC. Translating gives CASSLAPGQGSGGYTF.

The rearrangement links TRBV6-5 to TRBJ1-1; D is unresolved. V gave up 2 bases and J gave up 1 base, with 8 bases separating them. The CDR3 covers 14 residues. Germline lookup yields CDR1 MNHEY and CDR2 SVGAGI. The CDR3 region has the DNA TGTGCCAGCAGTTACCGTTTCGGGAACACTGAAGCTTTCTTT. Translating gives CASSYRFGNTEAFF.

V is TRBV2 and J is TRBJ1-2; 11 bases map to TRBD1. There are 13 residues in the CDR3. V was pared by 7 bases and J by 8 bases, with 6 bases of the junction left unmatched. Germline V gives CDR1 SNHLY, CDR2 FYNNEI. Here the CDR3 reads CASIGDRGGGYTF. The CDR3 DNA reads as TGTGCCAGCATTGGGGACAGGGGGGGAGGCTACACCTTC. Full variable domain (missing parts from reference TRBV2 and TRBJ1-2): EPEVTQTPSHQVTQMGQEVILRCVPISNHLYFYWYRQILGQKVEFLVSFYNNEISEKSEIFDDQFSVERPDGSNFTLKIRSTKLEDSAMYFCASIGDRGGGYTFGSGTRLTVV.

V is TRBV2 and J is TRBJ2-3; 10 bases line up with TRBD2. The CDR3 is 19 amino acids. Unmatched junction bases numbered 20, after V lost 8 bases and J lost 3 bases. Germline CDR1 reads SNHLY; CDR2 reads FYNNEI. CDR3 nucleotide sequence: TGTGCCAGCGACCCCATCCTCGCGAAGCGGGAGGGCCGTACAGATACGCAGTATTTT. This sequence encodes CASDPILAKREGRTDTQYF.

This chain uses TRBV6-5 with TRBJ2-3, with 14 bases identical to TRBD2. Germline V gene sequence: CDR1 MNHEY, CDR2 SVGAGI. The ends lost 7 bases at V and 7 bases at J; junction bases unmatched: 7. The CDR3 is made up of 15 amino acids. In DNA form, the CDR3 reads TGTGCCAGCAAAGAGACTAGCGGGAGGGCGAATACGCAGTATTTT. This codes for CASKETSGRANTQYF.

V gene TRBV21-1 combines with J gene TRBJ2-5; TRBD2, the table's D call, was not compared with the DNA. TRBV21-1 is an annotated pseudogene. The CDR3 spans 18 residues. The CDR3, as DNA: TGTGCCAGCAGCACATGGCGCAATTACGGGACTGCTCGGGAGACCCAGTACTTC. Translation gives CASSTWRNYGTARETQYF.

This chain joins TRBV5-1 and TRBJ2-1; 8 bases agree with TRBD2. CDR1 SGHRS and CDR2 YFSETQ come from the germline V gene. V lost 3 bases, J lost 6 bases, and 8 bases stayed unmatched. This CDR3 region has 15 residues. The CDR3 loop reads CASSSRGGQFNEQFF. The CDR3 DNA follows: TGCGCCAGCAGCTCCCGGGGGGGCCAGTTCAATGAGCAGTTCTTC.

The J gene is TRBJ2-5, the V gene TRBV9; 11 bases are shared with TRBD2. V lost 0 bases to trimming and J lost 4 bases; unmatched junction nucleotides: 2. The V gene's germline CDR1 is SGDLS and CDR2 YYNGEE. The CDR3 consists of 15 residues. CDR3 coding DNA: TGTGCCAGCAGCGTAGAACTAGCGGGAGTAGAGACCCAGTACTTC. This translates into CASSVELAGVETQYF.

V is TRBV15 and J is TRBJ2-2; 14 positions agree with TRBD2. The CDR3 length is 16 residues. Germline values: CDR1 LNHNV, CDR2 YYDKDF (reference sequence). V trimming: 10 bases; J trimming: 7 bases; junction bases outside the gene matches: 11. CDR3 region: CASRPGLAGVNGELFF. The CDR3, as DNA: TGTGCCAGCCGACCGGGACTAGCGGGAGTTAACGGGGAGCTGTTTTTT.

This chain links TRBV5-5 with TRBJ1-1; D is unclear. The CDR3 spans 13 residues. Germline-derived CDR1 and CDR2 are SGHKS and YYEKEE (reference sequence). V dropped 4 bases and J dropped 7 bases, with 14 bases sitting between them. CDR3 in amino acids: CASSPDWEGEAFF. CDR3 bases: TGTGCCAGCAGCCCCGATTGGGAGGGTGAAGCTTTCTTT.

The V gene is TRBV6-1, the J gene TRBJ2-3; D is perhaps TRBD2 (7 bases). The CDR3 is 14 residues long. Trimming removed 3 bases at V and 6 bases at J, with 13 bases between. From germline, CDR1 is MNHNS and CDR2 SASEGT. CDR3 nucleotide sequence: TGTGCCAGCAGTGAGCGGGGGCCGCCGGATACGCAGTATTTT. It codes for CASSERGPPDTQYF.

The chain links TRBV25-1 to TRBJ1-5, with D unresolved. Per germline, CDR1 MGHDK and CDR2 SYGVNS. V was shortened by 7 bases and J by 4 bases, with 11 bases between the two germline ends. CDR3 length equals 13 residues. CDR3 residues: CASTEGGNQPQHF. In DNA form, the CDR3 reads TGTGCCAGCACCGAGGGAGGAAATCAGCCCCAGCATTTT.

V gene TRBV18 combines with J gene TRBJ1-2; no definite D call. The V gene lost 3 bases and the J gene lost 4 bases, with 9 bases spanning the gap. Germline V CDR1 and CDR2: KGHSH, LQKENI. The CDR3 extends over 13 amino acids. The CDR3 region is CASSPDTSYGYTF. The CDR3 nucleotides are TGTGCCAGCTCACCCGACACCTCCTATGGCTACACCTTC.

V gene TRBV6-5 combines with J gene TRBJ2-1; 10 bases map to TRBD1. This CDR3 contains 15 residues. Unmatched junction bases numbered 6, after V lost 6 bases and J lost 4 bases. The germline CDR1 and CDR2 sequences are MNHEY and SVGAGI. CDR3 loop: CASSPGQGGYNEQFF. In nucleotides, the CDR3 is TGTGCCAGCAGCCCCGGACAGGGGGGATACAATGAGCAGTTCTTC.

This chain links TRBV18 with TRBJ2-7; perhaps TRBD1 as D (5 bases). The germline gives CDR1 KGHSH, CDR2 LQKENI. This CDR3 contains 17 residues. V lost 3 bases and J lost 6, with 24 bases in between. The CDR3 sequence: CASSPRGLSEALGEQYF. Written as DNA, the CDR3 is TGTGCCAGCTCACCTAGGGGCCTCAGCGAGGCTTTGGGCGAGCAGTACTTC.

The chain uses TRBV4-1 and TRBJ2-3; 10 positions match TRBD1. From germline, CDR1 is MGHRA and CDR2 YSYEKL. Unmatched junction bases numbered 4, after V lost 5 bases and J lost 2 bases. CDR3 size: 15 residues. CDR3 amino acids: CASSGQGGNTDTQYF. CDR3 sequence (DNA): TGCGCCAGCAGCGGACAGGGGGGAAACACAGATACGCAGTATTTT.

CDR3 sequence reads: CATSSYRGKRSYEQYF. DNA of the CDR3: TGTGCCACCTCATCCTACAGGGGAAAGAGGTCCTACGAGCAGTACTTC. The chain has TRBV28 and TRBJ2-7, with TRBD1 matching 7 bases. Looked up from germline, CDR1 is MDHEN and CDR2 is SYDVKM. Germline trimming cut 10 bases from V and 1 base from J; bases unmatched to any gene: 16. The CDR3 runs 16 residues.

V usage is TRBV5-1 and J usage is TRBJ2-3, with D perhaps matching TRBD2 (5 bases). Trimming took off 7 bases at V and 5 bases at J, with 14 bases between the two ends. The germline CDR1 and CDR2 sequences are SGHRS and YFSETQ. CDR3 length equals 13 residues. The CDR3 sequence: CASSHRRGDTQYF. DNA for the CDR3: TGCGCCAGCTCGCATCGCCGGGGAGATACGCAGTATTTT. The whole variable domain, filled in from reference TRBV5-1 and TRBJ2-3, reads KAGVTQTPRYLIKTRGQQVTLSCSPISGHRSVSWYQQTPGQGLQFLFEYFSETQRNKGNFPGRFSGRQFSNSRSEMNVSTLELGDSALYLCASSHRRGDTQYFGPGTRLTVL.

This sequence joins TRBV6-5 and TRBJ1-2; D gene uncertain. This CDR3 contains 15 residues. The germline V and J ends were trimmed by 6 bases and 5 bases, with 19 bases remaining between them. Germline V gene sequence: CDR1 MNHEY, CDR2 SVGAGI. The CDR3 region is CASRGMDGRLYGYTF. In DNA, the CDR3 is TGTGCCAGCAGGGGTATGGACGGTAGACTATATGGCTACACCTTC.

This chain uses TRBV5-1 with TRBJ2-7; 8 positions match TRBD2. There are 14 residues in the CDR3. J lost 5 bases, V lost 0 bases, and 4 bases had no gene match. Per the germline V gene, CDR1 is SGHRS and CDR2 is YFSETQ. The CDR3: CASSLDGGRNEQYF. The DNA for the CDR3 is TGCGCCAGCAGCTTGGACGGCGGGAGGAACGAGCAGTACTTC.

The CDR3 sequence is CASSLDGSPLHF. The DNA of the CDR3 is TGTGCCAGCAGTCTCGACGGGTCACCCCTCCACTTT. The rearrangement joins TRBV2 to TRBJ1-6; D remains unclear. The CDR3 is 12 residues long. V was cut by 5 bases and J by 10 bases, with 9 bases left in between. In germline, CDR1 is SNHLY, CDR2 FYNNEI.

J is TRBJ2-5 and V is TRBV4-1; 9 bases fit TRBD2. This CDR3 spans 15 amino acids. Per the germline V gene, CDR1 is MGHRA and CDR2 is YSYEKL. V trimming: 4 bases; J trimming: 4 bases; junction bases outside the gene matches: 7. The CDR3 reads CASSLTGTSLETQYF. In nucleotides, the CDR3 is TGCGCCAGCAGCCTTACCGGGACTAGCTTAGAGACCCAGTACTTC.

The chain uses TRBV7-2 and TRBJ2-7; tentative D call: TRBD1 (5 bases). The germline V gene has CDR1 SGHTA and CDR2 FQGNSA. This CDR3 is built from 13 residues. The V end was cut by 6 bases, the J end by 7 bases, with 16 bases between. This CDR3 is CASSPGQSREQYF. CDR3 bases: TGTGCCAGCAGTCCTGGACAATCAAGGGAGCAGTACTTC.

The rearrangement uses TRBV5-1 and TRBJ2-7; 10 bases line up with TRBD1. CDR3 length equals 16 residues. Germline V gene data show CDR1 as SGHRS and CDR2 as YFSETQ. V was pared by 3 bases and J by 4 bases, with 10 bases of the junction left unmatched. CDR3 in DNA: TGCGCCAGCAGCTGGACTTTGACAGGGGGCAGATACGAGCAGTACTTC. It is translated as CASSWTLTGGRYEQYF.

V is TRBV18 and J is TRBJ1-2, with 7 bases matching TRBD1. The CDR3 is 17 residues long. Unmatched junction bases numbered 15, after V lost 3 bases and J lost 5 bases. Germline V lookup: CDR1 KGHSH, CDR2 LQKENI. The CDR3 DNA reads as TGTGCCAGCTCACCTACCACTCCGGACAGGTCCTCATATGGCTACACCTTC. It yields the protein CASSPTTPDRSSYGYTF.

The rearrangement joins TRBV2 to TRBJ1-5; D perhaps matches TRBD1 (5 bases). Germline V gene sequence: CDR1 SNHLY, CDR2 FYNNEI. V gave up 4 bases and J gave up 0 bases, with 13 bases separating them. This CDR3 region has 16 residues. CDR3 DNA sequence: TGTGCCAGCAGTGGGGGACTATCATATAGCAATCAGCCCCAGCATTTT. Protein product: CASSGGLSYSNQPQHF.

The chain joins TRBV9 to TRBJ2-1; 8 bases fit TRBD2. CDR3 length: 16 residues. V was clipped by 3 bases and J by 7 bases; unmatched bases: 12. Per the germline V gene, CDR1 is SGDLS and CDR2 is YYNGEE. The CDR3 region has the DNA TGTGCCAGCAGCGAGGGGCGGGGGGCCTTCGGGAATGAGCAGTTCTTC. It codes for CASSEGRGAFGNEQFF.

The chain uses TRBV7-9 and TRBJ2-2; 12 bases agree with TRBD1. Trimming took 5 bases from V and 7 from J; bases not matched to a gene: 14. The germline V gene encodes CDR1 SEHNR and CDR2 FQNEAQ (reference sequence). The CDR3 totals 18 residues. The DNA of the CDR3 is TGTGCCAGCAGCCCGCCAGTTCCGGGACAGGGGGCGGGCGGGGAGCTGTTTTTT. Protein: CASSPPVPGQGAGGELFF.